Here is one T cell receptor beta chain with its context. The method was immunoSEQ multiplex PCR; TCRdb's version includes in-frame clones alone and lacks a portion of them. The sample lists roughly 53,000 clones, 65% to 85% occurring once. This sample is drawn from a study of blood T cell repertoires in COVID-19. Study background: Sites across the United States, Italy and Spain contributed samples from acute and convalescent COVID-19. PBMCs, B-cell-depleted T cells, or T cells were the source of the cDNA or gDNA that made up the material.

This CDR3 has 13 residues. V was trimmed by 2 bases and J by 6 bases, leaving 8 bases between them. The sequencing sample was made of peripheral blood. The gene calls are TRBV12-3 or TRBV12-4 and TRBJ2-1; D is possibly TRBD2 (5 bases). The sequence came from a man in his 70s with active or convalescent COVID-19. The CDR3 here is CASSLRSGNEQFF. The CDR3 DNA reads TGTGCCAGCAGTTTAAGGAGCGGCAATGAGCAGTTCTTC.